This TCR beta chain emerged from a study of human T cells and chemical hapten exposure. The time point here: patch test 1, 2 weeks after DPC sensitization. Treatment noted: therapeutic diphenylcyclopropenone sensitization with weekly scalp DPC. TCRdb re-called the RACE reads through MiXCR, storing one row per CDR3 protein. This table holds 70,000 to 80,000 distinct CDR3 sequences, about 32% found once. The CDR3 is made up of 16 amino acids. The germline V gene encodes CDR1 SGHVS and CDR2 FQNEAQ. Trimming left V 7 bases short and J 1 base short, with 17 bases between. The receptor was isolated from a middle-aged man with alopecia areata. Some clones in this sample may be carry-over from other donors' samples. V gene TRBV7-8 combines with J gene TRBJ2-1; TRBD1 is a possible D gene (8 bases). The sample in question was whole blood, obtained in connection with sensitization to the hapten diphenylcyclopropenone (DPC). CDR3 DNA sequence: TGTGCCAGCACTCACAGGGGGGGGTTTTCCTACAATGAGCAGTTCTTC. Its protein product is CASTHRGGFSYNEQFF.